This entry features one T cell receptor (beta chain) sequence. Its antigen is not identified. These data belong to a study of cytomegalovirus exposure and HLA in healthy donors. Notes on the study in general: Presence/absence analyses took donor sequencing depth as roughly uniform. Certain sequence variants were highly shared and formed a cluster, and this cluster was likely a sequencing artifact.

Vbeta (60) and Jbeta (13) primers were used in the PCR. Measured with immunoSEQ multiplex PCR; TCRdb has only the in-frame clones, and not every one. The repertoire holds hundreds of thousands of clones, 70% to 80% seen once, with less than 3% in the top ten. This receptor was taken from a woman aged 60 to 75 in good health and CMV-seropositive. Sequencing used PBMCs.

CDR3 region: CASSPGGNTEAFF. DNA for the CDR3: TGTGCCAGCAGCCCAGGGGGGAACACTGAAGCTTTCTTT. The chain uses TRBV7-3 and TRBJ1-1, with 7 bases lining up with TRBD1. Germline CDR1 SGHTA, CDR2 FQGTGA. The ends lost 5 bases at V and 1 base at J; junction bases unmatched: 1. The CDR3 totals 13 residues.